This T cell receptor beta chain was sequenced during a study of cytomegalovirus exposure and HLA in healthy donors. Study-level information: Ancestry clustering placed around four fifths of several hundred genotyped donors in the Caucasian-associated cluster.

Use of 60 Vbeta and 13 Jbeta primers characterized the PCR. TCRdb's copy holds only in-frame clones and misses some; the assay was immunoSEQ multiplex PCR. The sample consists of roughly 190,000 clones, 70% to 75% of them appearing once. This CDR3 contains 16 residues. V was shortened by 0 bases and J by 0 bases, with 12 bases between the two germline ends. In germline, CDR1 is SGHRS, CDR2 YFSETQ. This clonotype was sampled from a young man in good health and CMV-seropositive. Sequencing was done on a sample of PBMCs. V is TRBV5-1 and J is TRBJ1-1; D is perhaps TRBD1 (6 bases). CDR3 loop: CASSLGLGDMNTEAFF. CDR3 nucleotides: TGCGCCAGCAGCTTGGGGCTAGGGGACATGAACACTGAAGCTTTCTTT.